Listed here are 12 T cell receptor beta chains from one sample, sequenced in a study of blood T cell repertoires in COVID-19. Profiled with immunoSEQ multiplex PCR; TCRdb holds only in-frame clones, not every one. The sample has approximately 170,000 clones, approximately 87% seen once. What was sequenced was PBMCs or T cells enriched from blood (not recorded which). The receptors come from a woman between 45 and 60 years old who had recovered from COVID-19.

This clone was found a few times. CDR3 in DNA: TGCGCCAGCAGCTTCCAGGGGTCCAGTTCACCCCTCCACTTT. It is translated as CASSFQGSSSPLHF. The chain recombines TRBV5-1 with TRBJ1-6, with D tentatively TRBD1 (6 bases). Germline loops: CDR1 SGHRS, CDR2 YFSETQ. This CDR3 has 14 amino acids. Trimming removed 2 bases at V and 9 bases at J, with 12 bases between.

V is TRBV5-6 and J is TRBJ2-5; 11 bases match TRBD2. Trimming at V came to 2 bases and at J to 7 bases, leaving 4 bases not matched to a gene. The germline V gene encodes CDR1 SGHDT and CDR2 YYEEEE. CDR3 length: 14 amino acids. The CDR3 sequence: CASSFSGGAGTQYF. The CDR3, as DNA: TGTGCCAGCAGCTTTAGCGGGGGGGCGGGGACCCAGTACTTC.

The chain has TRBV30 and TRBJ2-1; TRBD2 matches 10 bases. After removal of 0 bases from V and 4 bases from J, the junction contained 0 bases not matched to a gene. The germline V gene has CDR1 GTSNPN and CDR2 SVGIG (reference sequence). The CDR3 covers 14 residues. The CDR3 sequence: CAWSVAGGYNEQFF. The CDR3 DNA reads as TGTGCCTGGAGTGTAGCGGGGGGGTACAATGAGCAGTTCTTC. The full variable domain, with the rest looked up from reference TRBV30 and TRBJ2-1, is SQTIHQWPATLVQPVGSPLSLECTVEGTSNPNLYWYRQAAGRGLQLLFYSVGIGQISSEVPQNLSASRPQDRQFILSSKKLLLSDSGFYLCAWSVAGGYNEQFFGPGTRLTVL.

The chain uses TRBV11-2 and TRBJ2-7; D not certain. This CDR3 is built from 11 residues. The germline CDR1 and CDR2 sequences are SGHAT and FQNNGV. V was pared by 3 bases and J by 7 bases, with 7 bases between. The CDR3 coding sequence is TGTGCCAGCAGCTTGCATACAGAGCAGTACGTC. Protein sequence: CASSLHTEQYV.

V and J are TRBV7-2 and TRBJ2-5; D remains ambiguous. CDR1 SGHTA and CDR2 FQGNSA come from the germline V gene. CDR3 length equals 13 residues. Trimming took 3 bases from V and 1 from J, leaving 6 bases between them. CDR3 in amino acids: CASSFGSQETQYF. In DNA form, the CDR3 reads TGTGCCAGCAGCTTTGGCAGCCAAGAGACCCAGTACTTC.

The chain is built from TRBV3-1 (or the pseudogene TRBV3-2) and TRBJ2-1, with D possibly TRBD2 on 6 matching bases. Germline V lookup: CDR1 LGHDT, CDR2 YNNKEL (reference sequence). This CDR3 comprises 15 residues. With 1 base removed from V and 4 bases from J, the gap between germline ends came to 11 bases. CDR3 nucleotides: TGTGCCAGCAGCCAAGGCGGGGACTCGTACAATGAGCAGTTCTTC. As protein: CASSQGGDSYNEQFF.

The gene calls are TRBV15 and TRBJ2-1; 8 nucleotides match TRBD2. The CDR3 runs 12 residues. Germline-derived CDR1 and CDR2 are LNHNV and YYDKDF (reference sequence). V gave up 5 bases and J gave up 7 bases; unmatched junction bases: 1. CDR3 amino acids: CATSGLANEQFF. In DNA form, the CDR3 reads TGTGCCACCAGCGGACTAGCAAATGAGCAGTTCTTC.

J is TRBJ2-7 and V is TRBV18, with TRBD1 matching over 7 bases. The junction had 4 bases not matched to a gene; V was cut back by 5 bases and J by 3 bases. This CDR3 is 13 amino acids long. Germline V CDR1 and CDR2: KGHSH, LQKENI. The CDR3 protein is CASSSAGGYEQYV. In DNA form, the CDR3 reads TGTGCCAGCTCATCCGCAGGGGGCTACGAGCAGTACGTC.

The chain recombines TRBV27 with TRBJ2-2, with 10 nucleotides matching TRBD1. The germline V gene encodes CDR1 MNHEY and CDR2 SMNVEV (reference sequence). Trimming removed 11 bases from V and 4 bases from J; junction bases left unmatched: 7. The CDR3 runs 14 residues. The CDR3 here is CASRRQGATGELFF. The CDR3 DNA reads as TGTGCCTCGCGAAGACAGGGGGCCACCGGGGAGCTGTTTTTT.

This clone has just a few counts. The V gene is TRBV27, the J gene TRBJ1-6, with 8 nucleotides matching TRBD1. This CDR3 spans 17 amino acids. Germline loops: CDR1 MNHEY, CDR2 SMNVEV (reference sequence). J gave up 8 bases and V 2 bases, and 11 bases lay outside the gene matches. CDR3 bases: TGTGCCAGCAGTTTAGGAAGTTCGGGACAGGTCGATTCACCCCTCCACTTT. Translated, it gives CASSLGSSGQVDSPLHF.

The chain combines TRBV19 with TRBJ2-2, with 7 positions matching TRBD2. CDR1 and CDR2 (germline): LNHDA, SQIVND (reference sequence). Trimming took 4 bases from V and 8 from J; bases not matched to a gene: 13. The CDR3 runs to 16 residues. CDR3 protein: CASSTQVAGEFGELFF. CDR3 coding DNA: TGTGCCAGTAGTACCCAGGTCGCGGGGGAGTTTGGGGAGCTGTTTTTT.

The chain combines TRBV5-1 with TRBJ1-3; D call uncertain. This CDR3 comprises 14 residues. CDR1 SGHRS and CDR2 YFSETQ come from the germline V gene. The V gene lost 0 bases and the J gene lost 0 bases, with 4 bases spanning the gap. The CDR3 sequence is CASSLGVSGNTIYF. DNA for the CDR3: TGCGCCAGCAGCTTGGGAGTCTCTGGAAACACCATATATTTT.